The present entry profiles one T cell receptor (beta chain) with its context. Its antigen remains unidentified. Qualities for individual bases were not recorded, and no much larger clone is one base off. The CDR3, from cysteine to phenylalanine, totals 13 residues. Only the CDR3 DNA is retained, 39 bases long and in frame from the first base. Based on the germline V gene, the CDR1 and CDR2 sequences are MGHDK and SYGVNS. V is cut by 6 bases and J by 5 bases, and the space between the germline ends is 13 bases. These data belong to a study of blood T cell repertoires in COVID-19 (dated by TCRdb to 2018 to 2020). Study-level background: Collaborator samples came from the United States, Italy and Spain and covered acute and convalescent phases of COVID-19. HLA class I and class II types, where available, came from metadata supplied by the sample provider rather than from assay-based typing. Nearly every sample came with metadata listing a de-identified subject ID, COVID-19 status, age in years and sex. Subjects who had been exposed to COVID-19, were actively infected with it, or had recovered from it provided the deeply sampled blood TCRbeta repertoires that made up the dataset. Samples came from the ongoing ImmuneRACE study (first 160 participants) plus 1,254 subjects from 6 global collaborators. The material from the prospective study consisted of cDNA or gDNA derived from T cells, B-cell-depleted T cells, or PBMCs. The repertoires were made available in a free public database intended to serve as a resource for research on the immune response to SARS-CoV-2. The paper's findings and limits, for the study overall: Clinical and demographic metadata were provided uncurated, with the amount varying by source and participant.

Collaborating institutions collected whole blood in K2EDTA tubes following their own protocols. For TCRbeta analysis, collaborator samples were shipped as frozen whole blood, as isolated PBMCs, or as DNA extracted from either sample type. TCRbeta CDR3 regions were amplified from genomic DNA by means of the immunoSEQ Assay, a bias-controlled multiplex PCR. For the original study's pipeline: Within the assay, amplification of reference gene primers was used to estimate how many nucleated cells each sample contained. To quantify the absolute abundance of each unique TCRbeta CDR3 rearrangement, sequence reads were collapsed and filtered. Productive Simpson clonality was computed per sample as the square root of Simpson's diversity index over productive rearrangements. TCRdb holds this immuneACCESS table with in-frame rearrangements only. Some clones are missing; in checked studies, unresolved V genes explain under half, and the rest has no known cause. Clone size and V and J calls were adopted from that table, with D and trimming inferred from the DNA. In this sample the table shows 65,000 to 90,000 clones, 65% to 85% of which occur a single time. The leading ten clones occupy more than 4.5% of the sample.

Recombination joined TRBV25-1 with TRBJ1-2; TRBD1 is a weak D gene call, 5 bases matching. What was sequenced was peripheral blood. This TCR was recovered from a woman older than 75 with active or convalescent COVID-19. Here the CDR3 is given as CASREAGEYGYTF. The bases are TGTGCCAGCAGGGAGGCGGGGGAATATGGCTACACCTTC.